This T cell receptor beta chain was profiled in a study of shared clonotypes between healthy human individuals. Under the authors' procedure: Because ImmunoSEQ provided only junction sequences with no quality scores, the filtering differed. TCRdb's copy holds only in-frame clones and misses some; the assay was immunoSEQ multiplex PCR. For V, J and clone size, that table is used; D and trimming come from the DNA. In the table there are approximately 2,300,000 clones, 85% to 95% of which are singletons. CDR1 is MNHNS and CDR2 is SASEGT in the germline V gene. The V end lost 8 bases, the J end lost 0 bases, and 11 bases lay between the germline ends. CDR3 length: 14 amino acids. Comments on this clone: Its specificity is unknown.

Study observations and caveats: The sharing of 5% to 6.5% of naive CD4 clonotypes was seen across a handful of donors.

V gene TRBV6-1 combines with J gene TRBJ2-1; D may be TRBD2 (5 bases). Sequencing used naive CD4+ T cells from PBMCs. Subset specified: CD45RA+ positively selected. The sequence was obtained from a man aged 18 to 29 in good health. Some clones in this sample may be carry-over from other donors' samples. The DNA for the CDR3 is TGTGCCAGCGGGCTGGGGAGCTCCTACAATGAGCAGTTCTTC. Amino acid sequence: CASGLGSSYNEQFF.